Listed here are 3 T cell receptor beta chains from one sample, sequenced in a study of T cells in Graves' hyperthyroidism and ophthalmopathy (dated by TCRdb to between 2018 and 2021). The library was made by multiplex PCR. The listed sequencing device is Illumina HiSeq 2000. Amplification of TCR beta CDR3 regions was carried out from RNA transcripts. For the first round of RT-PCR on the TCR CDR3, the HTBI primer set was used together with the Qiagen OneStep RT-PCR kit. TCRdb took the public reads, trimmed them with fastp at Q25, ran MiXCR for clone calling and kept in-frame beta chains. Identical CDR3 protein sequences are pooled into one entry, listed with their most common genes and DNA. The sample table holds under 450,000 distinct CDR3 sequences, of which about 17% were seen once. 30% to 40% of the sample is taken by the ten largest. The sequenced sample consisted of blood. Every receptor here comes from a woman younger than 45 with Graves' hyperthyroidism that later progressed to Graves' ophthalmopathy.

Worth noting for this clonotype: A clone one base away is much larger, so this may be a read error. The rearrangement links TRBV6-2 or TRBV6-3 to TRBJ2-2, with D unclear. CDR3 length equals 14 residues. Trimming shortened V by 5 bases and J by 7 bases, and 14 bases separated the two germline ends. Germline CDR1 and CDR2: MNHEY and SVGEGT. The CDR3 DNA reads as TGTGCCAGCAGTCGCAACATGGGGTACGGGGAGCTGTTTTTT. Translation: CASSRNMGYGELFF.

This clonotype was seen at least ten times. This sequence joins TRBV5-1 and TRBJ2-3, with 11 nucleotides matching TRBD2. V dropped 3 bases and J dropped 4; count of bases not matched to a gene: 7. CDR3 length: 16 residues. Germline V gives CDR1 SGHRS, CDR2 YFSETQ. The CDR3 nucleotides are TGCGCCAGCAGCTCGGTAGCGGGAGGGTTCGCAGATACGCAGTATTTT. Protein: CASSSVAGGFADTQYF.

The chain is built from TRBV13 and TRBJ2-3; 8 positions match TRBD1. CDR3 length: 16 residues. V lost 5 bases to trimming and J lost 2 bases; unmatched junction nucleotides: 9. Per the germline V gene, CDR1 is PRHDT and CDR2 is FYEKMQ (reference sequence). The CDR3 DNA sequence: TGTGCCAGCAGCGGAACGCGGACAGGGTACACAGATACGCAGTATTTT. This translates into CASSGTRTGYTDTQYF. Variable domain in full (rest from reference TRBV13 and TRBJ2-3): AAGVIQSPRHLIKEKRETATLKCYPIPRHDTVYWYQQGPGQDPQFLISFYEKMQSDKGSIPDRFSAQQFSDYHSELNMSSLELGDSALYFCASSGTRTGYTDTQYFGPGTRLTVL.